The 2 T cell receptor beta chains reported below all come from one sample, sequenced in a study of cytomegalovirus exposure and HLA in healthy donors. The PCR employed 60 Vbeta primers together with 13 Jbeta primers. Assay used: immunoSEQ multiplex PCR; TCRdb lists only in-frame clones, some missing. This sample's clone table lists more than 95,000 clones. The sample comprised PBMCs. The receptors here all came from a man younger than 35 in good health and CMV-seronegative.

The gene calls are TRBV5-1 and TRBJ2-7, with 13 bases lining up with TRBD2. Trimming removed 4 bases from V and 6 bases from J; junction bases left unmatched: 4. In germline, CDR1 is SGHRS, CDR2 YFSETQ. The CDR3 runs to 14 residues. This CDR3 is CASSLGLAGAEQYF. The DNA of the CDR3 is TGCGCCAGCAGCCTAGGACTAGCGGGAGCCGAGCAGTACTTC.

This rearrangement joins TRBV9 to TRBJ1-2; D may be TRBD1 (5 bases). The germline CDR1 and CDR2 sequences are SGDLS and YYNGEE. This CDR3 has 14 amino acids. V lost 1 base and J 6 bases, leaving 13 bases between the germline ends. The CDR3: CASSVFSGGDGYTF. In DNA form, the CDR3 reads TGTGCCAGCAGCGTATTCAGCGGAGGGGATGGCTACACCTTC. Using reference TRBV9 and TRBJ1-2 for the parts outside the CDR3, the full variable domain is DSGVTQTPKHLITATGQRVTLRCSPRSGDLSVYWYQQSLDQGLQFLIQYYNGEERAKGNILERFSAQQFPDLHSELNLSSLELGDSALYFCASSVFSGGDGYTFGSGTRLTVV.